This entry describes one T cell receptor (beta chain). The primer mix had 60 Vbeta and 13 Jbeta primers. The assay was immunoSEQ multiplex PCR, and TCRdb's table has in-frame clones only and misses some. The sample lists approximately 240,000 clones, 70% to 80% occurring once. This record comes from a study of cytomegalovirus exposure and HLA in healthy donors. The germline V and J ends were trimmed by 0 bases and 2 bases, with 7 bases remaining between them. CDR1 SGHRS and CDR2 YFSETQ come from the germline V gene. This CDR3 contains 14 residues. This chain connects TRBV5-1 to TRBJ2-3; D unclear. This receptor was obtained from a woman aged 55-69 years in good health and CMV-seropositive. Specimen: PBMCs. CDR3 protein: CASSLALPTDTQYF. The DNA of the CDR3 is TGCGCCAGCAGCTTGGCACTCCCCACAGATACGCAGTATTTT.